A selection of T cell receptor beta chains follows, all from one sample in a study of cytomegalovirus exposure and HLA in healthy donors. Profiled with immunoSEQ multiplex PCR; TCRdb holds only in-frame clones, not every one. The sample yields 100,000 to 150,000 clones, of which the top ten take up over 0.8%. Sequenced sample: PBMCs. Every receptor here comes from a man younger than 30 in good health and CMV-seronegative. CDR3s include the opening cysteine and the closing phenylalanine or tryptophan. D genes are given only for firm matches.

D gene: -; V gene: TRBV18; J gene: TRBJ1-1; CDR3 protein: CASSPPQGSGLNTEAFF; CDR3 DNA: TGTGCCAGCTCACCTCCCCAGGGTTCAGGGTTGAACACTGAAGCTTTCTTT
D gene: -; V gene: TRBV9; J gene: TRBJ1-1; CDR3 protein: CASSVEQGLTEAFF; CDR3 DNA: TGTGCCAGCAGCGTAGAGCAGGGTCTGACTGAAGCTTTCTTT
D gene: -; V gene: TRBV7-9; J gene: TRBJ2-7; CDR3 protein: CASSPPGPYEQYF; CDR3 DNA: TGTGCCAGCAGCCCGCCGGGTCCCTACGAGCAGTACTTC
D gene: -; V gene: TRBV12-5; J gene: TRBJ1-6; CDR3 protein: CASYLDSSYNSPLHF; CDR3 DNA: TGTGCTAGCTATCTTGATAGCTCCTATAATTCACCCCTCCACTTT
D gene: -; V gene: TRBV11-2; J gene: TRBJ2-7; CDR3 protein: CASSLVAVTYEQYF; CDR3 DNA: TGTGCCAGCAGCTTAGTAGCGGTCACCTACGAGCAGTACTTC
D gene: -; V gene: TRBV7-2; J gene: TRBJ2-1; CDR3 protein: CASSLSSSDYNEQFF; CDR3 DNA: TGTGCCAGCAGCTTATCGTCTAGCGACTACAATGAGCAGTTCTTC
D gene: TRBD1; V gene: TRBV10-3; J gene: TRBJ2-7; CDR3 protein: CAISEGQGARNEQYF; CDR3 DNA: TGTGCCATCAGTGAAGGACAGGGGGCTAGGAACGAGCAGTACTTC
D gene: TRBD2; V gene: TRBV5-1; J gene: TRBJ2-5; CDR3 protein: CASSLDAGGPQETQYF; CDR3 DNA: TGCGCCAGCAGCTTGGATGCGGGGGGGCCCCAAGAGACCCAGTACTTC
D gene: TRBD1; V gene: TRBV6-1; J gene: TRBJ1-2; CDR3 protein: CASSWGQGGGYTF; CDR3 DNA: TGTGCCAGCAGCTGGGGACAGGGGGGAGGCTACACCTTC
D gene: -; V gene: TRBV5-4; J gene: TRBJ2-5; CDR3 protein: CASSPTQVGGPQYF; CDR3 DNA: TGTGCCAGCAGCCCCACTCAAGTCGGGGGGCCACAGTACTTC
D gene: -; V gene: TRBV18; J gene: TRBJ1-6; CDR3 protein: CASSPADRSSPLHF; CDR3 DNA: TGTGCCAGCTCACCAGCCGATAGGAGCTCACCCCTCCACTTT
D gene: -; V gene: TRBV2; J gene: TRBJ1-4; CDR3 protein: CASRRSPNEKLFF; CDR3 DNA: TGTGCCAGCAGGAGATCACCTAATGAAAAACTGTTTTTT
D gene: TRBD1; V gene: TRBV5-6; J gene: TRBJ2-7; CDR3 protein: CASSAGTGWAEQYF; CDR3 DNA: TGTGCCAGCAGCGCCGGGACAGGGTGGGCCGAGCAGTACTTC
D gene: -; V gene: TRBV2; J gene: TRBJ1-5; CDR3 protein: CASSEEHRALGQPQHF; CDR3 DNA: TGTGCCAGCAGTGAAGAACACAGGGCTTTAGGTCAGCCCCAGCATTTT
D gene: TRBD2; V gene: TRBV29-1; J gene: TRBJ2-4; CDR3 protein: CSVATPGTRGGNIQYF; CDR3 DNA: TGCAGCGTAGCCACCCCAGGGACCCGGGGGGGAAACATTCAGTACTTC
D gene: -; V gene: TRBV30; J gene: TRBJ1-1; CDR3 protein: CAWKSTGNTEAFF; CDR3 DNA: TGTGCCTGGAAGTCCACAGGGAACACTGAAGCTTTCTTT
D gene: -; V gene: TRBV6-1; J gene: TRBJ1-1; CDR3 protein: CASSVPRDSTEAFF; CDR3 DNA: TGTGCCAGCAGTGTACCCAGGGATAGCACTGAAGCTTTCTTT
D gene: TRBD1; V gene: TRBV4-1; J gene: TRBJ1-2; CDR3 protein: CASSQQGVPGYTF; CDR3 DNA: TGCGCCAGCAGCCAACAGGGGGTCCCCGGCTACACCTTC
D gene: TRBD1; V gene: TRBV19; J gene: TRBJ1-6; CDR3 protein: CASSTRQGMLSPLHF; CDR3 DNA: TGTGCCAGTAGTACCCGACAGGGTATGCTGTCACCCCTCCACTTT
D gene: -; V gene: TRBV19; J gene: TRBJ2-1; CDR3 protein: CARGGEEGASYNEQFF; CDR3 DNA: TGTGCCAGAGGAGGGGAGGAGGGAGCCTCCTACAATGAGCAGTTCTTC
D gene: TRBD2; V gene: TRBV6-4; J gene: TRBJ2-3; CDR3 protein: CASSDSTSGPDTQYF; CDR3 DNA: TGTGCCAGCAGTGACTCGACTAGCGGCCCAGATACGCAGTATTTT
D gene: -; V gene: TRBV19; J gene: TRBJ1-5; CDR3 protein: CASSIGRRSHQPQHF; CDR3 DNA: TGTGCCAGTAGTATAGGGCGGAGGAGTCATCAGCCCCAGCATTTT
D gene: -; V gene: TRBV19; J gene: TRBJ1-2; CDR3 protein: CASRRREGGYTF; CDR3 DNA: TGTGCCAGTAGAAGGAGGGAAGGCGGCTACACCTTC
D gene: TRBD1; V gene: TRBV6-1; J gene: TRBJ1-2; CDR3 protein: CASSESEIGGQGGNYGYTF; CDR3 DNA: TGTGCCAGCAGTGAATCTGAAATTGGGGGACAGGGGGGGAACTATGGCTACACCTTC
D gene: TRBD1; V gene: TRBV6-6; J gene: TRBJ2-7; CDR3 protein: CASSFVAQGDTYEQYF; CDR3 DNA: TGTGCCAGCAGTTTCGTTGCCCAGGGGGACACCTACGAGCAGTACTTC
D gene: TRBD2; V gene: TRBV25-1; J gene: TRBJ2-1; CDR3 protein: CASSESAGVENEQFF; CDR3 DNA: TGTGCCAGCAGTGAATCGGCGGGAGTAGAAAATGAGCAGTTCTTC
D gene: TRBD2; V gene: TRBV10-3; J gene: TRBJ2-2; CDR3 protein: CAISAGDASGKTGELFF; CDR3 DNA: TGTGCCATCAGTGCGGGGGATGCTAGCGGGAAGACCGGGGAGCTGTTTTTT